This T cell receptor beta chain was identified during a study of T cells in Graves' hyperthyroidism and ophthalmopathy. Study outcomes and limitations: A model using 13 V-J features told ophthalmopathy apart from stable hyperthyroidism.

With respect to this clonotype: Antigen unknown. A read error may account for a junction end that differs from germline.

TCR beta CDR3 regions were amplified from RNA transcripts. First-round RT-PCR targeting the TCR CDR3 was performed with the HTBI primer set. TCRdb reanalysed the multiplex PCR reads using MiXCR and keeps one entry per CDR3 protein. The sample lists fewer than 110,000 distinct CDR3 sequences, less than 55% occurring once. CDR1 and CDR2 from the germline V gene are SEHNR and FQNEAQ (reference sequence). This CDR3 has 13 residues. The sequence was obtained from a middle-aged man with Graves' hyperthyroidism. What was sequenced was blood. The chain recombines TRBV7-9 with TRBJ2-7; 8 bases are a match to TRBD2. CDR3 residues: CASSYKLAAEQYF. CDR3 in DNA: TGCGCCAGCAGCTATAAACTAGCGGCCGAGCAGTACTTC.